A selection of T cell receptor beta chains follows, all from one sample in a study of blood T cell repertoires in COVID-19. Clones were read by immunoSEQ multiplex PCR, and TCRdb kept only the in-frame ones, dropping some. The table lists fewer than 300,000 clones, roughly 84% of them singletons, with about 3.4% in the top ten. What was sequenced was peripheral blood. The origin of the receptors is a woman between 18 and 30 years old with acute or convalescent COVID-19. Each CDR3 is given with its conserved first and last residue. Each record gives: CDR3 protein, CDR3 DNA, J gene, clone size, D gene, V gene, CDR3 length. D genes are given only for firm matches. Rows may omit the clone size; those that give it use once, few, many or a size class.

CDR3aa: CASSLDRGSQHF
CDR3nt: TGTGCCAGCAGCCTCGACAGGGGGTCCCAGCATTTT
j_gene: TRBJ1-5
abundance: NA
d_gene: TRBD1
v_gene: TRBV7-2
len: 12

CDR3aa: CASSQGLASSYEQYF
CDR3nt: TGTGCCAGCAGCCAAGGGCTAGCGAGCTCCTACGAGCAGTACTTC
j_gene: TRBJ2-7
abundance: NA
d_gene: NA
v_gene: TRBV14
len: 15

CDR3aa: CASSLGPDNEQFF
CDR3nt: TGCGCCAGCAGCTTGGGCCCGGACAATGAGCAGTTCTTC
j_gene: TRBJ2-1
abundance: NA
d_gene: NA
v_gene: TRBV5-1
len: 13

CDR3aa: CASSLLGEGTEAFF
CDR3nt: TGCGCCAGCAGCCTATTGGGGGAGGGAACTGAAGCTTTCTTT
j_gene: TRBJ1-1
abundance: NA
d_gene: NA
v_gene: TRBV4-3
len: 14

CDR3aa: CSARGSYEQYF
CDR3nt: TGCAGTGCTAGGGGCAGCTACGAGCAGTACTTC
j_gene: TRBJ2-7
abundance: once
d_gene: NA
v_gene: TRBV20-1
len: 11

CDR3aa: CASSPLGGPLGEQFF
CDR3nt: TGTGCCAGCAGCCCCCTAGGCGGGCCCCTGGGAGAGCAGTTCTTC
j_gene: TRBJ2-1
abundance: NA
d_gene: NA
v_gene: TRBV7-6
len: 15

CDR3aa: CAITGTSYNEQFF
CDR3nt: TGTGCCATTACAGGGACGTCCTACAATGAGCAGTTCTTC
j_gene: TRBJ2-1
abundance: NA
d_gene: NA
v_gene: TRBV28
len: 13

CDR3aa: CASSLVAWQMNTEAFF
CDR3nt: TGTGCCAGCAGCTTAGTGGCCTGGCAGATGAACACTGAAGCTTTCTTT
j_gene: TRBJ1-1
abundance: once
d_gene: NA
v_gene: TRBV11-2
len: 16

CDR3aa: CASSYSVELGAFF
CDR3nt: TGTGCCAGCAGTTACTCAGTAGAGCTCGGAGCTTTCTTT
j_gene: TRBJ1-1
abundance: NA
d_gene: NA
v_gene: TRBV6-6
len: 13

CDR3aa: CASSQYGTSGVQNIQYF
CDR3nt: TGTGCCAGCAGCCAATACGGGACTAGCGGGGTTCAAAACATTCAGTACTTC
j_gene: TRBJ2-4
abundance: NA
d_gene: TRBD2
v_gene: TRBV3-1/TRBV3-2
len: 17

CDR3aa: CASSQDHEHSGSPLHF
CDR3nt: TGCGCCAGCAGCCAAGATCACGAACACTCGGGTTCACCCCTCCACTTT
j_gene: TRBJ1-6
abundance: NA
d_gene: NA
v_gene: TRBV4-3
len: 16

CDR3aa: CASSGTRVWQPQHF
CDR3nt: TGTGCCAGCAGTGGAACCAGGGTTTGGCAGCCCCAGCATTTT
j_gene: TRBJ1-5
abundance: NA
d_gene: NA
v_gene: TRBV2
len: 14

CDR3aa: CASSPQAGDQPQHF
CDR3nt: TGTGCCAGCTCACCACAGGCAGGGGATCAGCCCCAGCATTTT
j_gene: TRBJ1-5
abundance: NA
d_gene: NA
v_gene: TRBV18
len: 14

CDR3aa: CASSLVDLAGARETQYF
CDR3nt: TGTGCCAGCAGCTTGGTTGATCTAGCGGGAGCGAGGGAGACCCAGTACTTC
j_gene: TRBJ2-5
abundance: NA
d_gene: TRBD2
v_gene: TRBV5-6
len: 17

CDR3aa: CASSLRDRGPSSPYEQYF
CDR3nt: TGTGCCAGCAGCTTGCGGGACAGGGGGCCGAGCTCCCCCTACGAGCAGTACTTC
j_gene: TRBJ2-7
abundance: NA
d_gene: TRBD1
v_gene: TRBV5-4
len: 18

CDR3aa: CASRGRTSGSNEQFF
CDR3nt: TGTGCCAGCAGGGGGCGGACTAGCGGGAGTAATGAGCAGTTCTTC
j_gene: TRBJ2-1
abundance: few
d_gene: TRBD2
v_gene: TRBV7-2
len: 15

CDR3aa: CASSRPTGPQPNYGYTF
CDR3nt: TGTGCCAGCTCACGACCGACAGGGCCTCAACCTAACTATGGCTACACCTTC
j_gene: TRBJ1-2
abundance: NA
d_gene: TRBD1
v_gene: TRBV18
len: 17

CDR3aa: CASSWTGMNTEAFF
CDR3nt: TGTGCCAGCAGTTGGACAGGCATGAACACTGAAGCTTTCTTT
j_gene: TRBJ1-1
abundance: NA
d_gene: TRBD1
v_gene: TRBV28
len: 14

CDR3aa: CASSDPLAPETYYNEQFF
CDR3nt: TGTGCCAGCAGTGACCCGCTAGCCCCCGAGACCTACTACAATGAGCAGTTCTTC
j_gene: TRBJ2-1
abundance: NA
d_gene: NA
v_gene: TRBV6-1
len: 18

CDR3aa: CASSLLNEQYF
CDR3nt: TGTGCCAGCAGCTTGTTAAATGAGCAGTACTTC
j_gene: TRBJ2-7
abundance: NA
d_gene: NA
v_gene: TRBV5-8
len: 11

CDR3aa: CASSWDSATSGANVLTF
CDR3nt: TGTGCCAGCAGCTGGGACAGCGCGACCTCTGGGGCCAACGTCCTGACTTTC
j_gene: TRBJ2-6
abundance: NA
d_gene: TRBD1
v_gene: TRBV7-8
len: 17

CDR3aa: CATSRAGGPVTGELFF
CDR3nt: TGTGCCACCAGCAGAGCGGGAGGGCCCGTCACCGGGGAGCTGTTTTTT
j_gene: TRBJ2-2
abundance: NA
d_gene: TRBD2
v_gene: TRBV15
len: 16

CDR3aa: CASSYSAAGVDYEQYF
CDR3nt: TGTGCCAGCAGTTACTCCGCCGCGGGAGTGGACTACGAGCAGTACTTC
j_gene: TRBJ2-7
abundance: NA
d_gene: TRBD2
v_gene: TRBV6-2/TRBV6-3
len: 16

CDR3aa: CASSPTGFEAFF
CDR3nt: TGTGCCAGCAGTCCTACAGGGTTTGAAGCTTTCTTT
j_gene: TRBJ1-1
abundance: NA
d_gene: NA
v_gene: TRBV6-5
len: 12

CDR3aa: CASSPGQGLGEQYF
CDR3nt: TGTGCCAGCAGCCCGGGACAGGGTCTCGGCGAGCAGTACTTC
j_gene: TRBJ2-7
abundance: NA
d_gene: TRBD1
v_gene: TRBV7-2
len: 14

CDR3aa: CASSPNRGGNTGELFF
CDR3nt: TGTGCCAGCAGCCCCAACAGGGGGGGGAACACCGGGGAGCTGTTTTTT
j_gene: TRBJ2-2
abundance: NA
d_gene: NA
v_gene: TRBV13
len: 16

CDR3aa: CASSFYGGFNTEAFF
CDR3nt: TGTGCCAGCAGCTTTTATGGGGGCTTTAACACTGAAGCTTTCTTT
j_gene: TRBJ1-1
abundance: NA
d_gene: NA
v_gene: TRBV5-6
len: 15

CDR3aa: CASSLGESLNTEAFF
CDR3nt: TGTGCCAGCAGCTTAGGAGAGTCATTGAACACTGAAGCTTTCTTT
j_gene: TRBJ1-1
abundance: NA
d_gene: NA
v_gene: TRBV13
len: 15

CDR3aa: CASSPPIQGKNTIYF
CDR3nt: TGTGCCAGCTCACCACCCATACAGGGGAAAAACACCATATATTTT
j_gene: TRBJ1-3
abundance: NA
d_gene: TRBD1
v_gene: TRBV18
len: 15

CDR3aa: CASSFGLASYNEQFF
CDR3nt: TGTGCCAGCAGTTTTGGACTAGCGTCCTACAATGAGCAGTTCTTC
j_gene: TRBJ2-1
abundance: NA
d_gene: TRBD2
v_gene: TRBV28
len: 15

CDR3aa: CASSRGRQLYEQYF
CDR3nt: TGTGCCAGCAGCCGCGGGAGACAGCTCTACGAGCAGTACTTC
j_gene: TRBJ2-7
abundance: few
d_gene: TRBD2
v_gene: TRBV3-1/TRBV3-2
len: 14

CDR3aa: CASSLLTVDSANEQFF
CDR3nt: TGTGCCAGCAGCCTCCTAACTGTGGACAGTGCGAATGAGCAGTTCTTC
j_gene: TRBJ2-1
abundance: NA
d_gene: NA
v_gene: TRBV11-2
len: 16